Listed below are T cell receptor beta chains from one sample, sequenced in a study of technical replicates of blood from several donors. Sequencing used immunoSEQ multiplex PCR; TCRdb keeps in-frame clones, though not all of them. Here the sample spans 79,000 or so clones, around nine tenths being singletons. Sequenced sample: T cells isolated from PBMCs. Receptors were obtained from a human donor in good health. Each CDR3 is given with its conserved first and last residue. D genes are given only for firm matches. Size tells how often a clone was seen (once, few, many) or the class of an expanded clone, and some rows leave it out.

DNA: TGCAGCGGGGGACAGGGGGCATTTTATACTGAAGCTTTCTTT
CDR3: CSGGQGAFYTEAFF
length: 14
size: once
J: TRBJ1-1
D: TRBD1
V: TRBV29-1

DNA: TGTGCCAGCAGTGCTGCCCAGGGCAACTCACCCCTCCACTTT
CDR3: CASSAAQGNSPLHF
length: 14
size: NA
J: TRBJ1-6
D: NA
V: TRBV6-4

DNA: TGTGCTAGTGGTCATAGTTGGACTAGCGGTAGTACCTACGAGCAGTACTTC
CDR3: CASGHSWTSGSTYEQYF
length: 17
size: NA
J: TRBJ2-7
D: TRBD2
V: TRBV12-5

DNA: TGCGCCAGCAGCCAAGATTTGGGTGGCGGGAGCTACGAGCAGTACTTC
CDR3: CASSQDLGGGSYEQYF
length: 16
size: once
J: TRBJ2-7
D: TRBD2
V: TRBV4-1

DNA: TGTGCCAGCAGTTACCAACAGAGCCATACCTTT
CDR3: CASSYQQSHTF
length: 11
size: NA
J: TRBJ1-5
D: NA
V: TRBV6-6

DNA: TGCAGCGCCGGGACAGGGGGCAATGAGCAGTTCTTC
CDR3: CSAGTGGNEQFF
length: 12
size: NA
J: TRBJ2-1
D: TRBD1
V: TRBV29-1

DNA: TGTGCCAGTACTAGAACCTCTGGGGCCAACGTCCTGACTTTC
CDR3: CASTRTSGANVLTF
length: 14
size: NA
J: TRBJ2-6
D: NA
V: TRBV6-5

DNA: TGTGCCAGCAGTCATGAGCGGGAGGCCTACGAGCAGTACTTC
CDR3: CASSHEREAYEQYF
length: 14
size: NA
J: TRBJ2-7
D: TRBD2
V: TRBV27

DNA: TGTGCCAGCTCACCCCCCTCGGGACAGGGGGCGAATCAGCCCCAGCATTTT
CDR3: CASSPPSGQGANQPQHF
length: 17
size: NA
J: TRBJ1-5
D: TRBD1
V: TRBV18

DNA: TGCAGTGCTCTCAGGGGAGAGACCCAGTACTTC
CDR3: CSALRGETQYF
length: 11
size: NA
J: TRBJ2-5
D: NA
V: TRBV20-1

DNA: TGTGCCAGCAGCTTAGTACACAGGGAGGAGACCCAGTACTTC
CDR3: CASSLVHREETQYF
length: 14
size: NA
J: TRBJ2-5
D: NA
V: TRBV7-2

DNA: TGCGCCAGCAGGGCATTCTGGACTAATGAAAAACTGTTTTTT
CDR3: CASRAFWTNEKLFF
length: 14
size: NA
J: TRBJ1-4
D: NA
V: TRBV4-1

DNA: TGTGCCAGCAGTGAAGTCAATAATAGGGGGCGCAGGACTGAAGCTTTCTTT
CDR3: CASSEVNNRGRRTEAFF
length: 17
size: NA
J: TRBJ1-1
D: TRBD1
V: TRBV2

DNA: TGTGCCAGCAACGCGAGGAGAAATGAAAAACTGTTTTTT
CDR3: CASNARRNEKLFF
length: 13
size: few
J: TRBJ1-4
D: NA
V: TRBV21-1

DNA: TGTGCCAGCAATGGCAGGGGAGAGGCCGAGCAGTACTTC
CDR3: CASNGRGEAEQYF
length: 13
size: NA
J: TRBJ2-7
D: NA
V: TRBV6-5

DNA: TGTGCCAGCAGTGTAAGCCCTTACCCCTACAATGAGCAGTTCTTC
CDR3: CASSVSPYPYNEQFF
length: 15
size: NA
J: TRBJ2-1
D: NA
V: TRBV5-6

DNA: TGTGCCAGCAGCTTAGTAGGGACAGGGTTAGTCTACGAGCAGTACTTC
CDR3: CASSLVGTGLVYEQYF
length: 16
size: once
J: TRBJ2-7
D: TRBD1
V: TRBV7-9

DNA: TGTGCCAGCAGCCTACTGACAGGCCCTATGAACACTGAAGCTTTCTTT
CDR3: CASSLLTGPMNTEAFF
length: 16
size: NA
J: TRBJ1-1
D: NA
V: TRBV11-2

DNA: TGTGCCAGCAGCCCCACGCCGCGGGGTACTTCCTACGAGCAGTACTTC
CDR3: CASSPTPRGTSYEQYF
length: 16
size: NA
J: TRBJ2-7
D: NA
V: TRBV11-2